These 21 T cell receptor beta chains were sequenced from one sample in a study of blood T cell repertoires in COVID-19. Produced via immunoSEQ multiplex PCR; TCRdb's table is partial and in-frame only. The sample shows about 150,000 clones, approximately 83% of them seen only once. What was sequenced was peripheral blood. These TCRs come from a woman aged 60-75 years with COVID-19, enrolled during active disease.

The chain has TRBV7-8 and TRBJ1-2; D not resolved. Between the trimmed V and J ends, which lost 5 bases and 8 bases, there was a span of 21 bases. The CDR3 contains 15 residues. Germline CDR1 reads SGHVS; CDR2 reads FQNEAQ. The chain's CDR3 is CASSPTGSAPEGYTF. CDR3 nucleotide sequence: TGTGCCAGCAGCCCGACTGGAAGTGCCCCGGAGGGCTACACCTTC. The variable domain in full, completed from reference TRBV7-8 and TRBJ1-2, reads GAGVSQSPRYKVAKRGQDVALRCDPISGHVSLFWYQQALGQGPEFLTYFQNEAQLDKSGLPSDRFFAERPEGSVSTLKIQRTQQEDSAVYLCASSPTGSAPEGYTFGSGTRLTVV.

The rearrangement uses TRBV28 and TRBJ1-1, with D possibly TRBD1 on 6 matching bases. V lost 7 bases and J lost 1, with 13 bases in between. The germline V gene has CDR1 MDHEN and CDR2 SYDVKM. CDR3 length equals 14 residues. In nucleotides, the CDR3 is TGTGCCAGCACCAAGGGGGTGGGGAACACTGAAGCTTTCTTT. Protein product: CASTKGVGNTEAFF.

The genes are TRBV12-3 or TRBV12-4 and TRBJ2-2; no clear D gene. V was shortened by 1 base and J by 7 bases, with 7 bases between the two germline ends. This CDR3 comprises 13 residues. The CDR3 loop reads CASSLGRNGELFF. The CDR3 DNA reads TGTGCCAGCAGTTTAGGCAGGAACGGGGAGCTGTTTTTT.

The CDR3 sequence: CASSFLDRSTDTQYF. For the CDR3, the DNA is TGTGCCAGCAGCTTCCTAGATAGGAGCACAGATACGCAGTATTTT. This chain connects TRBV14 to TRBJ2-3; D ambiguous. The CDR3 sequence is 15 residues long. Germline CDR1 reads SGHDN; CDR2 reads FVKESK. The V end lost 5 bases, the J end lost 0 bases, and 12 bases lay between the germline ends.

This clone has a handful of counts. The chain has TRBV7-8 and TRBJ1-5; TRBD1 might be the D (6 bases). CDR1 and CDR2 from the germline V gene are SGHVS and FQNEAQ. The CDR3 sequence is 16 residues long. The V and J ends lost 4 bases and 0 bases respectively, with 13 bases between them. The CDR3 spells CASSSRTAYSNQPQHF. CDR3 nucleotide sequence: TGTGCCAGCAGCTCACGGACAGCCTATAGCAATCAGCCCCAGCATTTT.

V gene TRBV6-5 combines with J gene TRBJ2-3; D gene ambiguous. Trimming stripped 0 bases from V and 4 bases from J, with 11 bases between. Germline CDR1 MNHEY, CDR2 SVGAGI. This CDR3 has 15 amino acids. The CDR3 sequence: CASSYSGPLADTQYF. In DNA form, the CDR3 reads TGTGCCAGCAGTTACTCCGGTCCCCTGGCAGATACGCAGTATTTT.

This chain joins TRBV7-2 and TRBJ2-4, with 10 bases aligning to TRBD2. Germline CDR1 is SGHTA and CDR2 is FQGNSA. This CDR3 has 13 residues. With V trimmed by 1 base and J by 10 bases, 1 base remained unmatched. The CDR3: CASSLGSGGIQYF. The CDR3 bases are TGTGCCAGCAGCTTAGGTAGCGGGGGGATTCAGTACTTC.

This chain uses TRBV7-9 with TRBJ2-7; 8 bases are a match to TRBD1. The J segment lost 2 bases and the V segment lost 5 bases, leaving 8 bases of the junction unmatched. The germline gives CDR1 SEHNR, CDR2 FQNEAQ (reference sequence). This CDR3 comprises 15 residues. Here the CDR3 DNA reads TGTGCCAGCAGCCCGCCGGGACAGGCACCCTACGAGCAGTACTTC. As protein: CASSPPGQAPYEQYF.

Only a few counts were recorded for this clone. This chain connects TRBV3-1 (or the pseudogene TRBV3-2) to TRBJ1-5; D gene uncertain. Germline V gene lookup returns CDR1 LGHDT and CDR2 YNNKEL (reference sequence). V was pared by 3 bases and J by 2 bases, with 14 bases between. The CDR3 spans 16 residues. The CDR3 is CASSHGGRSGNQPQHF. The DNA of the CDR3 is TGTGCCAGCAGCCATGGTGGTAGAAGTGGCAATCAGCCCCAGCATTTT.

In its sample, this clone was seen once. CDR3 loop: CARSNTTTMETQYF. The CDR3 DNA follows: TGTGCCAGAAGCAACACCACTACGATGGAGACCCAGTACTTC. The J gene is TRBJ2-5, the V gene TRBV5-3; D ambiguous. TRBV5-3 is an ORF, and what it does is uncertain. V lost 4 bases and J lost 5, with 15 bases in between. The CDR3 is 14 residues long.

This chain's CDR3 is CASSLDMTRAAEAFF. Here the CDR3 DNA reads TGCGCCAGCAGCTTGGATATGACGAGGGCGGCTGAAGCTTTCTTT. V gene TRBV5-1 combines with J gene TRBJ1-1; D remains ambiguous. Germline CDR1 is SGHRS and CDR2 is YFSETQ. The CDR3 has 15 residues. V was cut by 0 bases and J by 6 bases, with 15 bases left in between.

The chain's CDR3 is CASSQGLAGGYEQYF. The DNA for the CDR3 is TGTGCCAGTAGTCAAGGACTAGCGGGGGGGTACGAGCAGTACTTC. This chain uses TRBV19 with TRBJ2-7; the match to TRBD2 covers 15 bases. V gave up 5 bases and J gave up 4 bases; unmatched junction bases: 3. CDR1 and CDR2 from the germline V gene are LNHDA and SQIVND (reference sequence). CDR3 size: 15 residues.

The V and J genes are TRBV27 and TRBJ2-1; D is possibly TRBD1 (6 bases). Germline-derived CDR1 and CDR2 are MNHEY and SMNVEV (reference sequence). Deletions cut 7 bases from V and 7 bases from J, with 17 bases between. This CDR3 has 14 residues. The CDR3 here is CASIPRGTPNEQFF. Here the CDR3 DNA reads TGTGCCAGCATCCCGCGAGGGACACCGAATGAGCAGTTCTTC.

This clone was found once. The CDR3 here is CASSPLAGGSSYNEQFF. CDR3 DNA sequence: TGTGCCAGCTCACCCCTAGCGGGGGGGAGCTCCTACAATGAGCAGTTCTTC. This rearrangement joins TRBV18 to TRBJ2-1, with 12 bases identical to TRBD2. Germline V lookup: CDR1 KGHSH, CDR2 LQKENI. The CDR3 runs to 17 residues. The trim removed 3 bases at V and 0 bases at J, leaving 3 bases unmatched.

V usage is TRBV18 and J usage is TRBJ2-2; 7 bases match TRBD2. After removal of 3 bases from V and 3 bases from J, the junction contained 1 base not matched to a gene. Germline V gene sequence: CDR1 KGHSH, CDR2 LQKENI. The CDR3 covers 14 residues. CDR3 bases: TGTGCCAGCTCACCTCGGGAGGACACCGGGGAGCTGTTTTTT. Its translation: CASSPREDTGELFF.

The V gene is TRBV5-6, the J gene TRBJ2-7; 10 bases are shared with TRBD1. CDR3 length equals 12 residues. Germline CDR1 reads SGHDT; CDR2 reads YYEEEE. V lost 3 bases to trimming and J lost 6 bases; unmatched junction nucleotides: 0. The chain's CDR3 is CASSWDRGEQYF. DNA of the CDR3: TGTGCCAGCAGCTGGGACAGGGGCGAGCAGTACTTC. Full variable domain (remainder filled in from reference TRBV5-6 and TRBJ2-7): DAGVTQSPTHLIKTRGQQVTLRCSPKSGHDTVSWYQQALGQGPQFIFQYYEEEERQRGNFPDRFSGHQFPNYSSELNVNALLLGDSALYLCASSWDRGEQYFGPGTRLTVT.

This clone appeared once. The rearrangement links TRBV2 to TRBJ1-5, with D possibly TRBD1 on 5 matching bases. The CDR3 has 13 amino acids. Germline V gene sequence: CDR1 SNHLY, CDR2 FYNNEI. Trimming took 6 bases from V and 6 from J, leaving 12 bases between them. The chain's CDR3 is CASRGGDGQPQHF. CDR3 nucleotides: TGTGCCAGCAGGGGGGGGGACGGTCAGCCCCAGCATTTT. Together with reference TRBV2 and TRBJ1-5, the CDR3 gives the full variable domain: EPEVTQTPSHQVTQMGQEVILRCVPISNHLYFYWYRQILGQKVEFLVSFYNNEISEKSEIFDDQFSVERPDGSNFTLKIRSTKLEDSAMYFCASRGGDGQPQHFGDGTRLSIL.

This clone was seen just once. The gene calls are TRBV4-3 and TRBJ1-4; a weak D match, TRBD1 (5 bases). Trimming shortened V by 2 bases and J by 8 bases, and 15 bases separated the two germline ends. CDR1 LGHNA and CDR2 YSLEER come from the germline V gene. This CDR3 spans 15 amino acids. CDR3 nucleotide sequence: TGCGCCAGCAGCCAACTTTCAGGGTGGAAAGAAAAACTGTTTTTT. Amino acid sequence: CASSQLSGWKEKLFF.

V gene TRBV6-4 combines with J gene TRBJ2-5, with D maybe TRBD1 (6 bases). In germline, CDR1 is MRHNA, CDR2 SNTAGT. This CDR3 comprises 16 residues. V was shortened by 2 bases and J by 2 bases, with 15 bases between the two germline ends. The CDR3 region has the DNA TGTGCCAGCAGTGACGAACCACAGGGAACTCAAGAGACCCAGTACTTC. Protein sequence: CASSDEPQGTQETQYF.

The chain has TRBV4-2 and TRBJ2-1, with 9 bases aligning to TRBD2. Losses at the gene ends were 4 bases for V and 7 bases for J; bases not matched to a gene: 8. The CDR3 loop spans 15 amino acids. In germline, CDR1 is LGHNA, CDR2 YNFKEQ. The CDR3 DNA sequence: TGTGCCAGCAGCCGGGGGCTAGCGGGGCCGAATGAGCAGTTCTTC. Encoded protein: CASSRGLAGPNEQFF.

This clone was found once. This chain links TRBV7-2 with TRBJ1-3; 10 bases agree with TRBD1. Per germline, CDR1 SGHTA and CDR2 FQGNSA. The CDR3 loop spans 16 amino acids. Germline trimming cut 6 bases from V and 4 bases from J; bases unmatched to any gene: 9. Written as DNA, the CDR3 is TGTGCCAGCAGTTCCGAGACAGGGGGCGCAGGAAACACCATATATTTT. Translating it yields CASSSETGGAGNTIYF.